One sample yielded the 11 T cell receptor beta chains listed below, sequenced in a study of PD-L1 blockade in urothelial cancer. Time point in this sample: pretreatment peripheral blood. The method was immunoSEQ multiplex PCR; TCRdb's version includes in-frame clones alone and lacks a portion of them. The profile shows 95,000 or so clones, about nine tenths of them singletons. The sample was PBMCs, taken around atezolizumab (anti-PD-L1) treatment. The receptors here all came from a man aged 55 to 70 with urothelial cancer.

DNA of the CDR3: TGTGCCAGCAGCGTCGGACATGCCAACACCGGGGAGCTGTTTTTT. It encodes CASSVGHANTGELFF. The rearrangement links TRBV11-3 to TRBJ2-2; tentative D call: TRBD1 (5 bases). Germline CDR1 is SGHNT and CDR2 is YENEEA. This CDR3 spans 15 amino acids. The germline V and J ends were trimmed by 5 bases and 2 bases, with 12 bases remaining between them.

The chain couples TRBV27 to TRBJ2-7; a possible D gene is TRBD1 (6 bases). Trimming took off 8 bases at V and 4 bases at J, with 15 bases between the two ends. The CDR3 loop spans 13 amino acids. Germline V gives CDR1 MNHEY, CDR2 SMNVEV (reference sequence). The CDR3 coding sequence is TGTGCCAGCCTGGGGGCAGGGTCGTACGAGCAGTACTTC. Its translation: CASLGAGSYEQYF.

Remarks on this clone: One end of the junction fails to match germline, which may point to a read error. The chain recombines TRBV7-7 with TRBJ2-2, with TRBD2 matching 8 bases. Germline values: CDR1 SSHAT, CDR2 FNYEAQ (reference sequence). This CDR3 comprises 15 residues. CDR3 amino acids: CASSPGTSPTGELFF. The DNA of the CDR3 is TGTGCTAGCAGCCCCGGGACTAGTCCCACCGGGGAGCTGTTTTTT.

This chain uses TRBV15 with TRBJ2-7; 9 bases match TRBD1. The CDR3 length is 14 residues. Trimming removed 5 bases from V and 3 bases from J; junction bases left unmatched: 5. Germline CDR1 LNHNV, CDR2 YYDKDF (reference sequence). CDR3 sequence (DNA): TGTGCCACCAGCTCTCCGGGACAGGGCTACGAGCAGTACTTC. Residues: CATSSPGQGYEQYF.

As DNA, the CDR3 is TGTGCCAGCAGCTTAGGCGGGGGTTCAAGCTCCTACAATGAGCAGTTCTTC. It translates to CASSLGGGSSSYNEQFF. The chain combines TRBV7-9 with TRBJ2-1, with TRBD2 matching 7 bases. The CDR3 runs to 17 residues. Looked up from germline, CDR1 is SEHNR and CDR2 is FQNEAQ (reference sequence). With V trimmed by 1 base and J by 0 bases, 6 bases remained unmatched.

The gene calls are TRBV7-3 and TRBJ2-3, with TRBD2 as a possible D gene (6 bases). The CDR3 sequence is 13 residues long. Deletions cut 5 bases from V and 2 bases from J, with 8 bases between. Per the germline V gene, CDR1 is SGHTA and CDR2 is FQGTGA. The DNA of the CDR3 is TGTGCCAGCAGCGGAGGGGTCACAGATACGCAGTATTTT. The encoded protein is CASSGGVTDTQYF. The full variable domain, with the rest looked up from reference TRBV7-3 and TRBJ2-3, is GAGVSQTPSNKVTEKGKYVELRCDPISGHTALYWYRQSLGQGPEFLIYFQGTGAADDSGLPNDRFFAVRPEGSVSTLKIQRTERGDSAVYLCASSGGVTDTQYFGPGTRLTVL.

This chain joins TRBV9 and TRBJ1-3; D unresolved. Germline-derived CDR1 and CDR2 are SGDLS and YYNGEE. This CDR3 is built from 13 residues. The V end lost 0 bases, the J end lost 4 bases, and 5 bases lay between the germline ends. In DNA form, the CDR3 reads TGTGCCAGCAGCGTAGCTCCCGGAAACACCATATATTTT. It codes for CASSVAPGNTIYF.

J is TRBJ1-1 and V is TRBV30; TRBD1 matches 8 bases. CDR1 GTSNPN and CDR2 SVGIG come from the germline V gene (reference sequence). This CDR3 has 13 amino acids. V dropped 4 bases and J dropped 3; count of bases not matched to a gene: 4. The CDR3 DNA follows: TGTGCCTGGACGGGACAGGTGTACACTGAAGCTTTCTTT. Its translation is CAWTGQVYTEAFF.

This chain uses TRBV7-9 with TRBJ1-1; no clear D. V lost 6 bases to trimming and J lost 3 bases, with 11 bases between them. CDR1 is SEHNR, CDR2 FQNEAQ, per germline (reference sequence). CDR3 length: 13 residues. CDR3: CASRERPDTEAFF. The CDR3 DNA is TGTGCCAGCAGGGAGCGGCCGGACACTGAAGCTTTCTTT.

J is TRBJ1-5 and V is TRBV4-1; D might be TRBD1 (6 bases). The CDR3 has 16 amino acids. Deletions cut 0 bases from V and 2 bases from J, with 11 bases between. The germline V gene encodes CDR1 MGHRA and CDR2 YSYEKL. The DNA for the CDR3 is TGCGCCAGCAGCCAAGATGGACAGAGGGGCAATCAGCCCCAGCATTTT. This sequence encodes CASSQDGQRGNQPQHF.

J is TRBJ1-1 and V is TRBV7-9, with a possible D match to TRBD1 (6 bases). This CDR3 has 13 residues. Trimming shortened V by 5 bases and J by 5 bases, and 12 bases separated the two germline ends. Germline V gene data show CDR1 as SEHNR and CDR2 as FQNEAQ (reference sequence). The chain's CDR3 is CASSPDQGTEAFF. The CDR3 DNA reads as TGTGCCAGCAGCCCCGACCAGGGGACTGAAGCTTTCTTT.